A single sample gave rise to the 25 T cell receptor beta chains below, sequenced in a study of Graves' ophthalmopathy and Graves' hyperthyroidism. The authors amplified TCR beta CDR3 regions, and they did so from RNA transcripts for repertoire sequencing. After a first-round RT-PCR with HTBI primers, a second-round multiplex PCR was run. In TCRdb, the multiplex PCR reads were re-called with MiXCR into one record per CDR3 protein. The repertoire holds approximately 700,000 distinct CDR3 sequences, with over 40% as singletons. The material sequenced was peripheral blood. The receptors were sampled from an adult man with Graves' ophthalmopathy.

CDR3 region: CASSQDRQGATVNEKLFF. The CDR3 DNA reads as TGCGCCAGCAGCCAAGATCGACAGGGGGCGACAGTTAATGAAAAACTGTTTTTT. The chain joins TRBV4-1 to TRBJ1-4; 10 nucleotides align to TRBD1. Germline assignment: CDR1 MGHRA and CDR2 YSYEKL. CDR3 length: 18 amino acids. Trimming removed 0 bases from V and 4 bases from J; junction bases left unmatched: 8.

V usage is TRBV20-1 and J usage is TRBJ2-5, with 10 bases lining up with TRBD1. V lost 5 bases and J lost 0; bases outside the gene matches: 3. The CDR3 runs to 14 residues. Germline V gene sequence: CDR1 DFQATT, CDR2 SNEGSKA (reference sequence). The CDR3 is CSALGQGDQETQYF. The CDR3 nucleotides are TGCAGTGCTCTTGGACAGGGGGACCAAGAGACCCAGTACTTC.

This clonotype was observed a handful of times. The V and J genes are TRBV5-1 and TRBJ1-6, with a tentative D call TRBD1 (5 bases). The CDR3 totals 17 residues. With 0 bases removed from V and 5 bases from J, the gap between germline ends came to 15 bases. The V gene's germline CDR1 is SGHRS and CDR2 YFSETQ. CDR3 in DNA: TGCGCCAGCAGCTTGGCGGGACCGACCCAAAATAATTCACCCCTCCACTTT. As protein: CASSLAGPTQNNSPLHF. Variable domain in full (rest from reference TRBV5-1 and TRBJ1-6): KAGVTQTPRYLIKTRGQQVTLSCSPISGHRSVSWYQQTPGQGLQFLFEYFSETQRNKGNFPGRFSGRQFSNSRSEMNVSTLELGDSALYLCASSLAGPTQNNSPLHFGNGTRLTVT.

This clonotype has at least ten counts. The genes are TRBV5-1 and TRBJ1-2; 8 nucleotides line up with TRBD1. V shed 5 bases, J shed 8 bases, and the junction held 11 bases outside the gene matches. Germline CDR1 SGHRS, CDR2 YFSETQ. CDR3 length equals 14 residues. CDR3 bases: TGCGCCAGCAGTGACAGGACAGGGAGTGGAGGCTACACCTTC. Its translation is CASSDRTGSGGYTF.

At least ten counts were recorded for this clonotype. An end of the junction differs from the germline gene, which may be a read error. The rearrangement uses TRBV6-5 and TRBJ1-6, with D perhaps TRBD1 (6 bases). Germline lookup yields CDR1 MNHEY and CDR2 SVGAGI. The CDR3 loop spans 15 amino acids. The CDR3: CASSNSQGTNSPLHF. CDR3 nucleotides: TGTGCCAGCAGTAACTCACAGGGAACGAATTCACCCCTCCACTTT.

The count of this clonotype is one. The rearrangement uses TRBV10-3 and TRBJ2-5, with D perhaps given as TRBD1 or TRBD2 (5 bases each). V lost 0 bases and J lost 5, with 7 bases in between. Per germline, CDR1 ENHRY and CDR2 SYGVKD. The CDR3 sequence is 13 residues long. CDR3 region: CAISESWGETQYF. In DNA form, the CDR3 reads TGTGCCATCAGTGAGTCGTGGGGGGAGACCCAGTACTTC.

This clonotype was observed many times. The gene calls are TRBV29-1 and TRBJ2-5; no clear D. Between the trimmed V and J ends, which lost 4 bases and 2 bases, there was a span of 8 bases. This CDR3 spans 12 amino acids. The germline gives CDR1 SQVTM, CDR2 ANQGSEA. This CDR3 reads CSVGWGQETQYF. The CDR3 DNA follows: TGCAGCGTTGGGTGGGGACAAGAGACCCAGTACTTC.

This clonotype was detected only a few times. This chain links TRBV20-1 with TRBJ2-7; possible D gene TRBD2, 6 bases. From germline, CDR1 is DFQATT and CDR2 SNEGSKA (reference sequence). The CDR3 loop spans 15 amino acids. V gave up 6 bases and J gave up 2 bases, with 20 bases separating them. The CDR3 bases are TGCAGTGCCGTATCCGGGACCGGGAGAACCTACGAGCAGTACTTC. Translation gives CSAVSGTGRTYEQYF.

The V call is TRBV7-2, the J call TRBJ2-5, with 10 positions matching TRBD2. With 2 bases clipped from V and 2 bases from J, the junction kept 14 bases outside the gene matches. The V gene's germline CDR1 is SGHTA and CDR2 FQGNSA. The CDR3 length is 19 residues. The CDR3 region is CASSLRPTSGGGYQETQYF. The CDR3 DNA reads as TGTGCCAGCAGCTTACGCCCGACGAGCGGGGGGGGGTATCAAGAGACCCAGTACTTC.

This clonotype was seen repeatedly, ten times or more. The rearrangement links TRBV24-1 to TRBJ1-5; D perhaps matches TRBD1 (5 bases). Germline V CDR1 and CDR2: KGHDR, SFDVKD. This CDR3 comprises 17 residues. Deletions cut 4 bases from V and 6 bases from J, with 21 bases between. The CDR3 loop reads CATSDPPEGPGTQPQHF. As DNA, the CDR3 is TGTGCCACCAGTGACCCCCCCGAGGGACCCGGAACTCAGCCCCAGCATTTT.

Of note for this clonotype: This may be a read error: a much more frequent sequence differs by one nucleotide. The genes are TRBV7-2 and TRBJ1-1; maybe TRBD1 (5 bases). CDR3 length: 15 residues. Germline V lookup: CDR1 SGHTA, CDR2 FQGNSA. The CDR3 DNA reads TGTGCCAGCAGCCCGCAGACAGCCGGCGTCACTGAAGCTCTCTTT. Protein sequence: CASSPQTAGVTEALF.

The chain combines TRBV29-1 with TRBJ1-4; D unclear. The germline V and J ends were trimmed by 5 bases and 11 bases, with 6 bases remaining between them. Germline V gene data show CDR1 as SQVTM and CDR2 as ANQGSEA. The CDR3 loop spans 9 amino acids. The CDR3 region is CSVLEKLFF. CDR3 coding DNA: TGCAGCGTTCTGGAGAAACTGTTTTTT.

The table lists this clonotype with many counts. This chain links TRBV10-3 with TRBJ2-7; D is unclear. CDR3 length: 11 amino acids. CDR1 is ENHRY and CDR2 is SYGVKD in the germline V gene. V lost 5 bases, J lost 5 bases, and 7 bases lay in between. CDR3 coding DNA: TGTGCCATCAGTACCTCGGACGAGCAGTACTTC. As protein: CAISTSDEQYF.

Many counts were recorded for this clonotype. V usage is TRBV19 and J usage is TRBJ1-5; D uncertain. V lost 5 bases, J lost 9 bases, and 14 bases lay in between. The length of the CDR3 is 13 residues. Germline V lookup: CDR1 LNHDA, CDR2 SQIVND (reference sequence). This CDR3 reads CASSPGLPGPQHF. In nucleotides, the CDR3 is TGTGCCAGTAGTCCCGGGTTGCCTGGGCCCCAGCATTTT.

A remark on this clonotype: This may arise from a read error, as a much more abundant clone is one base away. The conserved phenylalanine or tryptophan is not found at the CDR3 terminus, so this likely reflects a read error. V usage is TRBV20-1 and J usage is TRBJ2-7; D may correspond to TRBD1 or TRBD2 (5 bases each). Looked up from germline, CDR1 is DFQATT and CDR2 is SNEGSKA (reference sequence). The CDR3 covers 13 residues. Trimming shortened V by 5 bases and J by 6 bases, and 17 bases separated the two germline ends. The CDR3, as DNA: TGCAGTGCTGGACGGGGCTCGGGTTCCGAGCAGTACTTG. Protein sequence: CSAGRGSGSEQYL.

There are many counts of this clonotype. The rearrangement links TRBV5-5 to TRBJ2-5; TRBD2 matches 14 bases. The CDR3 loop spans 15 amino acids. V was clipped by 4 bases and J by 5 bases; unmatched bases: 4. The germline gives CDR1 SGHKS, CDR2 YYEKEE (reference sequence). The CDR3 spells CASSTGLAGVETQYF. The CDR3 region has the DNA TGTGCCAGCAGCACGGGACTAGCGGGAGTCGAGACCCAGTACTTC. Combining the CDR3 with reference TRBV5-5 and TRBJ2-5 gives the whole variable domain DAGVTQSPTHLIKTRGQQVTLRCSPISGHKSVSWYQQVLGQGPQFIFQYYEKEERGRGNFPDRFSARQFPNYSSELNVNALLLGDSALYLCASSTGLAGVETQYFGPGTRLLVL.

The rearrangement links TRBV15 to TRBJ2-5, with D unresolved. The CDR3 is 15 amino acids. Trimming took off 3 bases at V and 1 base at J, with 12 bases between the two ends. Germline CDR1 and CDR2: LNHNV and YYDKDF (reference sequence). In DNA form, the CDR3 reads TGTGCCACCAGCAGCTTCCTTGACGGCCAAGAGACCCAGTACTTC. Its translation is CATSSFLDGQETQYF.

This clonotype was counted a single time. This rearrangement joins TRBV24-1 to TRBJ1-1; 9 bases fit TRBD1. The germline gives CDR1 KGHDR, CDR2 SFDVKD. The length of the CDR3 is 14 residues. The J segment lost 4 bases and the V segment lost 5 bases, leaving 4 bases of the junction unmatched. CDR3 residues: CATSGPGQGTEAFF. CDR3 nucleotide sequence: TGTGCCACCAGTGGACCGGGACAGGGCACTGAAGCTTTCTTT.

This clonotype was picked up a small number of times. This chain connects TRBV4-1 to TRBJ1-3; no firm D call. Germline V gene sequence: CDR1 MGHRA, CDR2 YSYEKL. Trimming took 1 base from V and 4 from J, leaving 14 bases between them. CDR3 length: 16 amino acids. Here the CDR3 reads CASSQASGGWGNTIYF. As DNA, the CDR3 is TGCGCCAGCAGCCAAGCTTCAGGAGGGTGGGGAAACACCATATATTTT.

The rearrangement uses TRBV2 and TRBJ1-5; D is perhaps TRBD1 (6 bases). This CDR3 is built from 15 residues. Germline V gene sequence: CDR1 SNHLY, CDR2 FYNNEI. V gave up 6 bases and J gave up 2 bases, with 14 bases separating them. CDR3 nucleotides: TGTGCCAGCAGCCCGGGGGGGCTCGGCAATCAGCCCCAGCATTTT. Protein sequence: CASSPGGLGNQPQHF.

The rearrangement links TRBV2 to TRBJ1-1; D is ambiguous. There are 13 residues in the CDR3. The V gene's germline CDR1 is SNHLY and CDR2 FYNNEI. V was clipped by 5 bases and J by 2 bases, with 9 bases between them. CDR3 nucleotide sequence: TGTGCCAGCAGTTACGGACGTAACACTGAAGCTTTCTTT. Translation gives CASSYGRNTEAFF.

The gene calls are TRBV6-5 and TRBJ2-5; TRBD2 agrees at 13 bases. This CDR3 comprises 16 residues. CDR1 is MNHEY, CDR2 SVGAGI, per germline. Trimming cost V 6 bases and J 0 bases; bases outside gene matches: 4. The CDR3 loop reads CASRGTSGVDQETQYF. CDR3 in DNA: TGTGCCAGCAGGGGGACTAGCGGGGTTGACCAAGAGACCCAGTACTTC.

On this clonotype itself: A much larger clone sits a single nucleotide away, making a read error possible. The V gene is TRBV20-1, the J gene TRBJ1-5, with a tentative D call TRBD1 (5 bases). The V gene lost 3 bases and the J gene lost 1 base, with 10 bases spanning the gap. Per germline, CDR1 DFQATT and CDR2 SNEGSKA (reference sequence). CDR3 length: 14 amino acids. CDR3 coding DNA: TGCAGTGCTAGGGCTGGGGCGAGCAATCAGCCCCAGCATTTT. Translated: CSARAGASNQPQHF.

This clonotype was observed at least ten times. The V gene is TRBV29-1, the J gene TRBJ1-1, with D hard to call. V was shortened by 1 base and J by 3 bases, with 9 bases between the two germline ends. Germline V gene sequence: CDR1 SQVTM, CDR2 ANQGSEA. The CDR3 runs 13 residues. The DNA of the CDR3 is TGCAGCGTTGAAGTTGGTACGGACACTGAAGCTTTCTTT. Residues: CSVEVGTDTEAFF. Filled out from reference TRBV29-1 and TRBJ1-1, the complete variable domain reads SAVISQKPSRDICQRGTSLTIQCQVDSQVTMMFWYRQQPGQSLTLIATANQGSEATYESGFVIDKFPISRPNLTFSTLTVSNMSPEDSSIYLCSVEVGTDTEAFFGQGTRLTVV.

The J gene is TRBJ1-1, the V gene TRBV20-1, with D perhaps matching TRBD1 (6 bases). The CDR3 is made up of 14 amino acids. CDR1 is DFQATT and CDR2 is SNEGSKA in the germline V gene (reference sequence). V lost 3 bases, J lost 1 base, and 12 bases lay in between. CDR3 in DNA: TGCAGTGCTAGGGACGGACAGCGGAACACTGAAGCTTTCTTT. Translated, it gives CSARDGQRNTEAFF.